These 10 T cell receptor beta chains originate from one sample sequenced in a study of T-cell reconstitution after alpha-beta-depleted transplantation in children. The TCRbeta library incorporated unique molecular identifiers. Each CDR3 protein gets one entry after TCRdb re-called the PCR reads with MiXCR. The table has approximately 520,000 distinct CDR3 sequences, about 30% seen once; the top ten hold 2% to 3%. The sample here was PBMCs from the stem cell graft donor, taken from the stem cell graft. All receptors derive from a human donor who donated a stem cell graft to a child with aplastic anemia.

This clonotype was counted between two and nine times. CDR3 in amino acids: CASSARAGGFDGELFF. In DNA form, the CDR3 reads TGTGCCAGCAGCGCTCGGGCAGGGGGCTTTGACGGGGAGCTGTTTTTT. The gene calls are TRBV9 and TRBJ2-2; 8 bases line up with TRBD1. The CDR3 has 16 amino acids. V trimming: 3 bases; J trimming: 7 bases; junction bases outside the gene matches: 11. CDR1 is SGDLS and CDR2 is YYNGEE in the germline V gene.

The rearrangement joins TRBV5-1 to TRBJ1-1; the D is unclear. Trimming removed 0 bases at V and 1 base at J, with 7 bases between. The CDR3 covers 14 residues. CDR1 is SGHRS and CDR2 is YFSETQ in the germline V gene. The CDR3 DNA reads TGCGCCAGCAGCTTGGGACGGGAGAACACTGAAGCTTTCTTT. Translating gives CASSLGRENTEAFF.

The chain recombines TRBV15 with TRBJ2-3, with 8 bases that match TRBD2. Germline-derived CDR1 and CDR2 are LNHNV and YYDKDF (reference sequence). The ends lost 8 bases at V and 4 bases at J; junction bases unmatched: 11. The CDR3 sequence is 15 residues long. The CDR3 loop reads CATAVASGSADTQYF. In DNA, the CDR3 is TGTGCCACCGCAGTGGCCAGCGGGAGCGCAGATACGCAGTATTTT.

The chain is built from TRBV2 and TRBJ1-5; weak D call: TRBD1 (6 bases). This CDR3 contains 15 residues. Trimming removed 8 bases from V and 6 bases from J, with 20 bases in between. Germline CDR1 SNHLY, CDR2 FYNNEI. CDR3 sequence reads: CASDGPRGSTQPQHF. CDR3 DNA: TGTGCCAGCGACGGCCCCAGGGGAAGTACTCAGCCCCAGCATTTT.

The chain carries TRBV28 and TRBJ2-3, with 7 bases that match TRBD1. From germline, CDR1 is MDHEN and CDR2 SYDVKM. This CDR3 comprises 16 residues. V trimming: 1 base; J trimming: 3 bases; junction bases outside the gene matches: 7. The CDR3: CASSLLRGPTTDTQYF. The CDR3 DNA follows: TGTGCCAGCAGTTTATTGAGGGGGCCCACTACAGATACGCAGTATTTT.

The gene calls are TRBV6-5 and TRBJ1-1; no firm D call. This CDR3 comprises 13 residues. Germline V gives CDR1 MNHEY, CDR2 SVGAGI. V was cut by 2 bases and J by 7 bases, with 11 bases left in between. CDR3 sequence reads: CASSYGGFGEAFF. CDR3 bases: TGTGCCAGCAGTTACGGCGGTTTCGGTGAAGCTTTCTTT.

This clonotype came up a few times. The V and J genes are TRBV5-1 and TRBJ2-7, with 12 bases lining up with TRBD1. Unmatched junction bases numbered 3, after V lost 0 bases and J lost 5 bases. This CDR3 has 15 amino acids. Germline loops: CDR1 SGHRS, CDR2 YFSETQ. The CDR3 DNA sequence: TGCGCCAGCAGCTTGGATGGGACAGGGGGCGACGAGCAGTACGTC. It encodes CASSLDGTGGDEQYV.

This clonotype was counted only a few times. V usage is TRBV29-1 and J usage is TRBJ2-7; 7 bases map to TRBD1. V lost 4 bases and J lost 5; bases outside the gene matches: 11. This CDR3 has 14 amino acids. Germline V gene data show CDR1 as SQVTM and CDR2 as ANQGSEA. In DNA form, the CDR3 reads TGCAGCGTTGGGACAGGCACTTCTGTACACGAGCAGTACGTC. As protein: CSVGTGTSVHEQYV.

This clonotype has a handful of counts. V and J are TRBV29-1 and TRBJ1-1; D is perhaps TRBD1 (6 bases). Germline lookup yields CDR1 SQVTM and CDR2 ANQGSEA. This CDR3 is 15 amino acids long. V shed 4 bases and J shed 4 bases, with 19 bases lying between them. CDR3 nucleotides: TGCAGCGTTGTGGCGGGGGGCGCTTGGGGCACTGAAGCTTTCTTT. This gives the protein CSVVAGGAWGTEAFF. Based on the CDR3 plus reference TRBV29-1 and TRBJ1-1, the full variable domain is SAVISQKPSRDICQRGTSLTIQCQVDSQVTMMFWYRQQPGQSLTLIATANQGSEATYESGFVIDKFPISRPNLTFSTLTVSNMSPEDSSIYLCSVVAGGAWGTEAFFGQGTRLTVV.

The chain carries TRBV6-1 and TRBJ2-3, with D possibly matching TRBD2 (6 bases). V lost 6 bases and J lost 3, with 16 bases in between. The CDR3 length is 15 residues. Germline-derived CDR1 and CDR2 are MNHNS and SASEGT. The CDR3 sequence: CASSSNSGRTDTQYF. The CDR3 bases are TGTGCCAGCAGCTCCAATAGCGGACGAACAGATACGCAGTATTTT.